These 15 T cell receptor beta chains originate from one sample sequenced in a study of T cells after yellow fever vaccination. Via MiXCR, TCRdb re-called the 5' RACE reads, giving one row per CDR3 protein. This sample carries about 260,000 distinct CDR3 sequences, 10% to 15% of them seen once, and the ten largest clones take about 0.54%. The sample in question was CD4+ T cells sorted from PBMCs, obtained 45 days after the yellow fever booster vaccination. These receptors were obtained from a man aged 30 to 39 who received the YFV17D yellow fever vaccine.

This clonotype was seen only once. The gene calls are TRBV6-2 or TRBV6-3 and TRBJ2-1; a possible D gene is TRBD2 (5 bases). CDR3 length: 16 amino acids. Looked up from germline, CDR1 is MNHEY and CDR2 is SVGEGT. V dropped 6 bases and J dropped 2 bases, with 17 bases sitting between them. In DNA, the CDR3 is TGTGCCAGCAGGTTGTGTCCGGGATGGGCCTACAATGAGCAGTTCTTC. Its translation is CASRLCPGWAYNEQFF.

This clonotype was recorded a few times. The J gene is TRBJ1-1, the V gene TRBV5-1; the D gene is possibly TRBD1 (5 bases). The ends were cut back, 4 bases at V and 1 base at J, with 14 bases in the middle. The CDR3 contains 15 residues. The germline gives CDR1 SGHRS, CDR2 YFSETQ. CDR3 amino acids: CASSKEQVGNTEAFF. The CDR3 DNA sequence: TGCGCCAGCAGCAAAGAACAGGTGGGGAACACTGAAGCTTTCTTT.

This clonotype was observed a few times. The chain recombines TRBV7-2 with TRBJ2-3, with no clear D. Trimming removed 3 bases at V and 6 bases at J, with 13 bases between. This CDR3 has 14 amino acids. Germline V CDR1 and CDR2: SGHTA, FQGNSA. The CDR3: CASSFSGPGDTQYF. In DNA, the CDR3 is TGTGCCAGCAGCTTTTCTGGGCCCGGGGATACGCAGTATTTT.

The chain recombines TRBV5-1 with TRBJ2-7, with D perhaps TRBD1 (5 bases). The V gene's germline CDR1 is SGHRS and CDR2 YFSETQ. Trimming left V 0 bases short and J 0 bases short, with 13 bases between. The CDR3 extends over 16 amino acids. For the CDR3, the DNA is TGCGCCAGCAGCTTGGGACAGCAGACCAGCTCCTACGAGCAGTACTTC. This translates into CASSLGQQTSSYEQYF.

V is TRBV12-3 or TRBV12-4 and J is TRBJ1-1; no definite D call. CDR3 length equals 13 residues. Trimming stripped 5 bases from V and 4 bases from J, with 11 bases between. The CDR3 DNA is TGTGCCAGCAGTCCGTCGAGGTCCACTGAAGCTTTCTTT. This sequence encodes CASSPSRSTEAFF.

This clonotype has a handful of counts. The CDR3 reads CSVRDRDSHYTEAFF. CDR3 nucleotide sequence: TGCAGTGTTCGAGACCGGGACAGCCATTACACTGAAGCTTTCTTT. The J gene is TRBJ1-1, the V gene TRBV20-1; 7 bases map to TRBD1. The ends lost 7 bases at V and 3 bases at J; junction bases unmatched: 14. Germline V gives CDR1 DFQATT, CDR2 SNEGSKA (reference sequence). CDR3 length equals 15 residues.

There are many counts of this clonotype. The rearrangement uses TRBV5-6 and TRBJ2-3, with D possibly called TRBD1 or TRBD2 (6 bases each). With 7 bases removed from V and 2 bases from J, the gap between germline ends came to 14 bases. The CDR3 extends over 14 amino acids. Germline V gene sequence: CDR1 SGHDT, CDR2 YYEEEE. CDR3 nucleotides: TGTGCCAGCTCCCGGGGGCGGAACACAGATACGCAGTATTTT. This translates into CASSRGRNTDTQYF.

The rearrangement uses TRBV28 and TRBJ2-3; D may be TRBD1 (6 bases). The CDR3 has 16 residues. The germline V and J ends were trimmed by 6 bases and 4 bases, with 20 bases remaining between them. From germline, CDR1 is MDHEN and CDR2 SYDVKM. The CDR3, as DNA: TGTGCCAGCAGCCCGCAACAGGGTAAAAAGGCAGATACGCAGTATTTT. Its translation is CASSPQQGKKADTQYF.

In its sample, this clonotype was seen many times. The chain is built from TRBV5-1 and TRBJ2-1; 8 bases match TRBD2. The CDR3 has 17 residues. Germline CDR1 reads SGHRS; CDR2 reads YFSETQ. Trimming cost V 0 bases and J 8 bases; bases outside gene matches: 13. The CDR3 sequence is CASSLAVTAGAVDEQFF. DNA for the CDR3: TGCGCCAGCAGCTTGGCAGTGACAGCGGGAGCTGTCGATGAGCAGTTCTTC.

This clonotype was seen a handful of times. The rearrangement links TRBV6-2 or TRBV6-3 to TRBJ1-1, with 9 bases that match TRBD1. This CDR3 spans 14 amino acids. Trimming removed 6 bases from V and 1 base from J; junction bases left unmatched: 3. Germline V gene lookup returns CDR1 MNHEY and CDR2 SVGEGT. CDR3 nucleotide sequence: TGTGCCAGCAGACCGACAGGGGGGAACACTGAAGCTTTCTTT. Amino acids: CASRPTGGNTEAFF.

This clonotype was observed many times. The chain combines TRBV20-1 with TRBJ1-5; D gene uncertain. The CDR3 has 13 amino acids. Between the trimmed V and J ends, which lost 1 base and 7 bases, there was a span of 11 bases. Germline CDR1 is DFQATT and CDR2 is SNEGSKA (reference sequence). Here the CDR3 DNA reads TGCAGTGCTAGAGGAGGCGCGGGCCAGCCCCAGCATTTT. Translated, it gives CSARGGAGQPQHF.

This sequence joins TRBV11-2 and TRBJ2-2, with D perhaps matching TRBD2 (6 bases). Trimming removed 1 base at V and 6 bases at J, with 9 bases between. Looked up from germline, CDR1 is SGHAT and CDR2 is FQNNGV. The CDR3 runs 14 residues. DNA of the CDR3: TGTGCCAGCAGCTTAGCGGGAGCGGCCGGGGAGCTGTTTTTT. Translating it yields CASSLAGAAGELFF. Variable domain in full (rest from reference TRBV11-2 and TRBJ2-2): EAGVAQSPRYKIIEKRQSVAFWCNPISGHATLYWYQQILGQGPKLLIQFQNNGVVDDSQLPKDRFSAERLKGVDSTLKIQPAKLEDSAVYLCASSLAGAAGELFFGEGSRLTVL.

The chain employs TRBV20-1 and TRBJ1-3; the D gene is possibly TRBD1 (6 bases). CDR3 size: 18 residues. In germline, CDR1 is DFQATT, CDR2 SNEGSKA (reference sequence). Trimming pared 5 bases from V and 0 bases from J, leaving 23 bases between. CDR3 sequence (DNA): TGCAGTGCTCTTAGGGCGGGGACACGTATGAGCTCTGGAAACACCATATATTTT. It translates to CSALRAGTRMSSGNTIYF.

This sequence joins TRBV20-1 and TRBJ1-1; D is unresolved. V lost 4 bases and J lost 1, with 10 bases in between. The CDR3 extends over 13 amino acids. Germline CDR1 and CDR2: DFQATT and SNEGSKA (reference sequence). In DNA, the CDR3 is TGCAGTGCTAAAATTGACCCGAACACTGAAGCTTTCTTT. This sequence encodes CSAKIDPNTEAFF.

This clonotype was observed a handful of times. This chain connects TRBV20-1 to TRBJ2-3; D call uncertain. V lost 6 bases to trimming and J lost 2 bases, with 12 bases between them. Germline assignment: CDR1 DFQATT and CDR2 SNEGSKA (reference sequence). This CDR3 region has 13 residues. CDR3 in DNA: TGCAGTGCACCCACGTTGCACACAGATACGCAGTATTTT. Translation gives CSAPTLHTDTQYF.